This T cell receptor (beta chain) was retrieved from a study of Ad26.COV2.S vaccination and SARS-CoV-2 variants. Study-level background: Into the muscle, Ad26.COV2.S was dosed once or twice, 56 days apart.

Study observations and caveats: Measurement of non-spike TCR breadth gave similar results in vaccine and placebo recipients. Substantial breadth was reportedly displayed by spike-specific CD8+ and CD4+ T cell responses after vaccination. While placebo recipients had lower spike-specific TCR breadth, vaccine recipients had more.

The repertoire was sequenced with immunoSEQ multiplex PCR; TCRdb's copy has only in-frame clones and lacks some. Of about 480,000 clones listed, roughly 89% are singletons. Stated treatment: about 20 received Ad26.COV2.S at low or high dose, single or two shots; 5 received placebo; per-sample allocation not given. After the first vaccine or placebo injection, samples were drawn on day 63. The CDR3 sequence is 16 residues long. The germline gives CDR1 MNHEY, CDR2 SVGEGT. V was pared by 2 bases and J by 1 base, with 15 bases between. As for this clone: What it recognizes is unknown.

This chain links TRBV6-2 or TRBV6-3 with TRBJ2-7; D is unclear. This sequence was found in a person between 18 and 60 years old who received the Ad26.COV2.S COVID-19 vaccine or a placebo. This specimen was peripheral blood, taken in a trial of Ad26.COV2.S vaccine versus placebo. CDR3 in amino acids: CASSYLPISSSYEQYF. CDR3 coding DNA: TGTGCCAGCAGTTACCTCCCAATTTCATCATCCTACGAGCAGTACTTC.